Presented here are 19 T cell receptor beta chains from one specimen sequenced in a study of control samples from healthy donors and cancer patients. Sequencing was performed with immunoSEQ multiplex PCR; in TCRdb, only in-frame clones are kept and a portion is missing. The sample gives 65,000 to 100,000 clones, 80% to 90% of which show up once; 20% is in the top ten. The sample consisted of blood. The receptors come from a man over 45 in good health.

This clone was counted ten times or more. The chain combines TRBV7-2 with TRBJ1-2, with D unclear. V dropped 7 bases and J dropped 8 bases, with 17 bases sitting between them. This CDR3 is built from 13 residues. The germline V gene has CDR1 SGHTA and CDR2 FQGNSA. The CDR3 bases are TGTGCCAGCACCCTAGGCGGGGATTGGGGCTACACCTTC. Its translation: CASTLGGDWGYTF.

V is TRBV5-6 and J is TRBJ2-5; tentative D call: TRBD1 (6 bases). CDR1 and CDR2 from the germline V gene are SGHDT and YYEEEE. V lost 3 bases and J 2 bases, leaving 14 bases between the germline ends. The CDR3 covers 15 residues. CDR3 sequence: CASSSLRTVQETQYF. The DNA of the CDR3 is TGTGCCAGCAGCTCACTAAGGACAGTTCAAGAGACCCAGTACTTC.

The chain recombines TRBV9 with TRBJ2-5, with TRBD2 as a possible D gene (6 bases). Germline CDR1 is SGDLS and CDR2 is YYNGEE. The ends were cut back, 2 bases at V and 4 bases at J, with 12 bases in the middle. The CDR3 sequence is 14 residues long. DNA for the CDR3: TGTGCCAGCAGCGTGGTCGGGGGAGGAGAGACCCAGTACTTC. Protein sequence: CASSVVGGGETQYF.

J is TRBJ2-1 and V is TRBV4-2, with 9 bases matching TRBD2. The germline gives CDR1 LGHNA, CDR2 YNFKEQ. V lost 1 base to trimming and J lost 7 bases; unmatched junction nucleotides: 5. This CDR3 comprises 15 residues. The CDR3 region is CASSQVSSGENEQFF. DNA for the CDR3: TGTGCCAGCAGCCAAGTGTCTAGCGGGGAAAATGAGCAGTTCTTC.

V and J are TRBV6-6 and TRBJ1-5; D perhaps matches TRBD1 (5 bases). Germline CDR1 MNHNY, CDR2 SVGAGI (reference sequence). Trimming pared 4 bases from V and 2 bases from J, leaving 15 bases between. This CDR3 is 16 amino acids long. The CDR3 nucleotides are TGTGCCAGCAGTTCGGGGGGAGGCTTTGGCAATCAGCCCCAGCATTTT. As protein: CASSSGGGFGNQPQHF.

This clone showed up just a few times. The V and J genes are TRBV24-1 and TRBJ2-3, with TRBD1 as a possible D gene (6 bases). The CDR3 loop spans 15 amino acids. V dropped 4 bases and J dropped 4 bases, with 14 bases sitting between them. Per germline, CDR1 KGHDR and CDR2 SFDVKD. CDR3 nucleotide sequence: TGTGCCACCAGTGAGCCAGGGGTAGGGGCAGATACGCAGTATTTT. It specifies CATSEPGVGADTQYF.

This clone came up a few times. The V gene is TRBV12-5, the J gene TRBJ2-2; D is uncertain. This CDR3 has 18 residues. With 0 bases removed from V and 5 bases from J, the gap between germline ends came to 19 bases. The germline gives CDR1 LGHNT, CDR2 FRNRAP. The CDR3 spells CASGLVKDGHLGTGELFF. The CDR3 DNA is TGTGCTAGTGGTTTGGTAAAGGACGGCCACCTGGGGACCGGGGAGCTGTTTTTT. The full variable domain, with the rest looked up from reference TRBV12-5 and TRBJ2-2, is DARVTQTPRHKVTEMGQEVTMRCQPILGHNTVFWYRQTMMQGLELLAYFRNRAPLDDSGMPKDRFSAEMPDATLATLKIQPSEPRDSAVYFCASGLVKDGHLGTGELFFGEGSRLTVL.

As DNA, the CDR3 is TGTGCCAGCAGCCTGGACCTTCACCTCGATAATTCACCCCTCCACTTT. This encodes CASSLDLHLDNSPLHF. The chain carries TRBV5-5 and TRBJ1-6; D gene unclear. V gave up 4 bases and J gave up 5 bases, with 16 bases separating them. The CDR3 has 16 residues. Per germline, CDR1 SGHKS and CDR2 YYEKEE (reference sequence). Looking up the rest from reference TRBV5-5 and TRBJ1-6 gives the full variable domain: DAGVTQSPTHLIKTRGQQVTLRCSPISGHKSVSWYQQVLGQGPQFIFQYYEKEERGRGNFPDRFSARQFPNYSSELNVNALLLGDSALYLCASSLDLHLDNSPLHFGNGTRLTVT.

V and J are TRBV6-2 or TRBV6-3 and TRBJ1-6; D call uncertain. Trimming stripped 2 bases from V and 5 bases from J, with 19 bases between. CDR1 and CDR2 from the germline V gene are MNHEY and SVGEGT. The CDR3 has 18 residues. The CDR3 nucleotides read TGTGCCAGCAGTTACCCCAGCGAGCGGGTCGCCGATAATTCACCCCTCCACTTT. It is translated as CASSYPSERVADNSPLHF.

CDR3 bases: TGTGCTAGTGGTTTAACTGGGAACACTGAAGCTTTCTTT. This translates into CASGLTGNTEAFF. The chain couples TRBV12-5 to TRBJ1-1; D is unclear. Germline CDR1 LGHNT, CDR2 FRNRAP. The CDR3 consists of 13 residues. Trimming shortened V by 3 bases and J by 1 base, and 6 bases separated the two germline ends.

The chain recombines TRBV28 with TRBJ1-1; D is perhaps TRBD1 (6 bases). Per germline, CDR1 MDHEN and CDR2 SYDVKM. The CDR3 has 13 amino acids. Trimming removed 7 bases at V and 8 bases at J, with 17 bases between. DNA of the CDR3: TGTGCCAGCAATAACCGGGACATGAAAGAAGCTTTCTTT. This translates into CASNNRDMKEAFF.

This clone has a handful of counts. J is TRBJ1-2 and V is TRBV4-3; no definite D call. Trimming took off 4 bases at V and 5 bases at J, with 14 bases between the two ends. The V gene's germline CDR1 is LGHNA and CDR2 YSLEER. The CDR3 runs 14 residues. CDR3 sequence reads: CASSPGPNPYGYTF. The CDR3 DNA is TGCGCCAGCAGCCCCGGGCCAAACCCTTATGGCTACACCTTC.

This chain links TRBV30 with TRBJ1-6; no firm D call. The CDR3 runs 11 residues. Germline CDR1 and CDR2: GTSNPN and SVGIG (reference sequence). Trimming took 0 bases from V and 12 from J, leaving 6 bases between them. The CDR3 loop is CAWSVAGPLHF. CDR3 sequence (DNA): TGTGCCTGGAGTGTAGCTGGACCCCTCCACTTT. The full variable domain, completed using reference TRBV30 and TRBJ1-6, is SQTIHQWPATLVQPVGSPLSLECTVEGTSNPNLYWYRQAAGRGLQLLFYSVGIGQISSEVPQNLSASRPQDRQFILSSKKLLLSDSGFYLCAWSVAGPLHFGNGTRLTVT.

CDR3 residues: CSVEQANEKLFF. CDR3 coding DNA: TGCAGCGTTGAACAGGCTAATGAAAAACTGTTTTTT. The chain uses TRBV29-1 and TRBJ1-4; unclear D gene. Germline CDR1 reads SQVTM; CDR2 reads ANQGSEA. The CDR3 consists of 12 residues. V shed 2 bases and J shed 3 bases, with 4 bases lying between them.

V usage is TRBV27 and J usage is TRBJ2-3; TRBD2 aligns across 13 bases. This CDR3 spans 17 amino acids. V trimming: 4 bases; J trimming: 4 bases; junction bases outside the gene matches: 8. Germline V CDR1 and CDR2: MNHEY, SMNVEV (reference sequence). The CDR3 DNA is TGTGCCAGCAGTTCCCCCAAACTAGCGGGGGGGCCAGATACGCAGTATTTT. Translation: CASSSPKLAGGPDTQYF.

The rearrangement links TRBV5-1 to TRBJ1-4; 7 bases align to TRBD1. V lost 3 bases and J lost 6; bases outside the gene matches: 8. The CDR3 spans 15 residues. Germline-derived CDR1 and CDR2 are SGHRS and YFSETQ. The CDR3 here is CASSSRTGRDEKLFF. The CDR3 nucleotides are TGCGCCAGCAGCTCTAGGACAGGAAGGGATGAAAAACTGTTTTTT.

The chain carries TRBV6-1 and TRBJ1-4; the D is unclear. Trimming shortened V by 3 bases and J by 3 bases, and 11 bases separated the two germline ends. There are 15 residues in the CDR3. From germline, CDR1 is MNHNS and CDR2 SASEGT. For the CDR3, the DNA is TGTGCCAGCAGTGAGTACCGGGCCTCTAATGAAAAACTGTTTTTT. Its translation: CASSEYRASNEKLFF.

The CDR3 coding sequence is TGTGCCAGCCGGGACTACCTCGGAGAGACCCAGTACTTC. Protein product: CASRDYLGETQYF. The chain uses TRBV13 and TRBJ2-5; 7 bases align to TRBD2. CDR3 length equals 13 residues. Germline lookup yields CDR1 PRHDT and CDR2 FYEKMQ (reference sequence). The junction had 7 bases not matched to a gene; V was cut back by 8 bases and J by 4 bases.

V is TRBV12-2 and J is TRBJ1-5; the table calls TRBD1, which could not be checked here. TRBV12-2 represents a pseudogene. The CDR3 sequence is 15 residues long. This chain's CDR3 is CASRLGHPSNQPQHF. In DNA, the CDR3 is TGTGCAAGTCGGTTGGGACACCCGAGCAATCAGCCCCAGCATTTT.